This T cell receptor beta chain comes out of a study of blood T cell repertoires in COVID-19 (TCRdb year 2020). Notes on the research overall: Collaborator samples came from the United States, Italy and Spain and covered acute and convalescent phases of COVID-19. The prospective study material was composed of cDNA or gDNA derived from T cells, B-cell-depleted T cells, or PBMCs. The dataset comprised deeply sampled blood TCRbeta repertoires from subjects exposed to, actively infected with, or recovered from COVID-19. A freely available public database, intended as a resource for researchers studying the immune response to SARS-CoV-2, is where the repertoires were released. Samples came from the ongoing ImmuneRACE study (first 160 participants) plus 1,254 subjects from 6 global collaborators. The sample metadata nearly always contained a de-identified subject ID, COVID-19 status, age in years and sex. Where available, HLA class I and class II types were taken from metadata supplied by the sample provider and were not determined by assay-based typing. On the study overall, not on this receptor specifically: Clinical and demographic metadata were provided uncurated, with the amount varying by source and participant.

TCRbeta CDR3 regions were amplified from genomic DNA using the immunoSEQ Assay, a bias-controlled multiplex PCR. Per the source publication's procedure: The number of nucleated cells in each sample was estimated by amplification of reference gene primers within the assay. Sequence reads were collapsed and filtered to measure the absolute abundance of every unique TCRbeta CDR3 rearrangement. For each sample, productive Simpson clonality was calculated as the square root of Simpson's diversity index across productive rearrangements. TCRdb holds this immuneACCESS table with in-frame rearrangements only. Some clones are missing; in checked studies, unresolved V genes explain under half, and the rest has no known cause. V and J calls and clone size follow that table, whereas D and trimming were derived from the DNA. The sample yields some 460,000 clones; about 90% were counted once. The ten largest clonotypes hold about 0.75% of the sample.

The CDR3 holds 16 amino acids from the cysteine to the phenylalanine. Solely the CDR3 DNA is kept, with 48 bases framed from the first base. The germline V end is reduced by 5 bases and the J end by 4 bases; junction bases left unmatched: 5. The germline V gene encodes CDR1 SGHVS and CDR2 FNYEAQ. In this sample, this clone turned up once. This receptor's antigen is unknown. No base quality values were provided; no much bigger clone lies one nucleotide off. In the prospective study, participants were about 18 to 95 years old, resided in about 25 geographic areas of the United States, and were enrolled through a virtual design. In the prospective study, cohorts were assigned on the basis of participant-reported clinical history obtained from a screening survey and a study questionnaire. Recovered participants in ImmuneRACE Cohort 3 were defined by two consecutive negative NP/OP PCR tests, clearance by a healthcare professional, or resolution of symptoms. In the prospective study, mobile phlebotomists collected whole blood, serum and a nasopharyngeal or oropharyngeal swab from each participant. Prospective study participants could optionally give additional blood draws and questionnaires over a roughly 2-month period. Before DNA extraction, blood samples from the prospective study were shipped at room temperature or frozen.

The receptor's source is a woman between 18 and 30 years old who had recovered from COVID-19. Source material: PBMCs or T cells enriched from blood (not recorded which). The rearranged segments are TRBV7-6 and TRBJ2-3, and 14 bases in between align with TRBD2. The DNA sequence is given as TGTGCCAGCAGCCACGGACTAGCGGGGGGCCCAGATACGCAGTATTTT. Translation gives CASSHGLAGGPDTQYF.